Shown below are 30 T cell receptor beta chains from a single sample sequenced in a study of blood T cell repertoires in COVID-19. Here immunoSEQ multiplex PCR was the method, and the copy in TCRdb shows in-frame clones only, minus some. The sample comprises roughly 230,000 clones, around four fifths of which are singletons, and more than 6.5% rests with the top ten. Sequenced sample: peripheral blood. These receptor sequences come from a man in his forties or fifties with active or convalescent COVID-19.

The J gene is TRBJ1-5, the V gene TRBV19, with 9 positions matching TRBD1. V shed 10 bases, J shed 5 bases, and the junction held 9 bases outside the gene matches. The CDR3 covers 14 residues. Germline V lookup: CDR1 LNHDA, CDR2 SQIVND (reference sequence). The CDR3 here is CATQPDRGDQPQHF. For the CDR3, the DNA is TGTGCCACCCAACCGGACAGGGGAGATCAGCCCCAGCATTTT.

V gene TRBV28 combines with J gene TRBJ1-5, with a tentative D call TRBD1 (6 bases). From germline, CDR1 is MDHEN and CDR2 SYDVKM. Trimming pared 5 bases from V and 0 bases from J, leaving 14 bases between. The CDR3 length is 16 residues. The DNA of the CDR3 is TGTGCCAGCAGTCTCACAGACAGGTATAGCAATCAGCCCCAGCATTTT. It encodes CASSLTDRYSNQPQHF.

This clone appeared a few times. The rearrangement uses TRBV7-9 and TRBJ2-7; D possibly corresponds to TRBD1 (5 bases). Germline V gene lookup returns CDR1 SEHNR and CDR2 FQNEAQ (reference sequence). The CDR3 runs 15 residues. V lost 3 bases and J lost 2, with 14 bases in between. The CDR3: CASSFADSPTYEQYF. DNA for the CDR3: TGTGCCAGCAGCTTCGCTGACAGTCCAACCTACGAGCAGTACTTC.

In its sample, this clone was seen once. V is TRBV18 and J is TRBJ1-5, with no clear D. V lost 2 bases and J lost 0, with 5 bases in between. CDR1 is KGHSH and CDR2 is LQKENI in the germline V gene. This CDR3 is built from 14 residues. CDR3 sequence: CASSPTDSNQPQHF. The DNA of the CDR3 is TGTGCCAGCTCACCAACAGATAGCAATCAGCCCCAGCATTTT. The whole variable domain, remainder taken from reference TRBV18 and TRBJ1-5, is NAGVMQNPRHLVRRRGQEARLRCSPMKGHSHVYWYRQLPEEGLKFMVYLQKENIIDESGMPKERFSAEFPKEGPSILRIQQVVRGDSAAYFCASSPTDSNQPQHFGDGTRLSIL.

The rearrangement links TRBV25-1 to TRBJ2-7; 11 bases agree with TRBD2. The J segment lost 2 bases and the V segment lost 4 bases, leaving 7 bases of the junction unmatched. The CDR3 runs to 16 residues. CDR1 is MGHDK and CDR2 is SYGVNS in the germline V gene. The CDR3 protein is CASSGTPGLAAYEQYF. In DNA form, the CDR3 reads TGTGCCAGCAGTGGAACACCGGGACTAGCGGCCTACGAGCAGTACTTC.

The J gene is TRBJ2-7, the V gene TRBV19, with D perhaps TRBD1 (6 bases). V lost 7 bases and J 6 bases, leaving 22 bases between the germline ends. Germline V gives CDR1 LNHDA, CDR2 SQIVND (reference sequence). This CDR3 is built from 15 residues. In DNA form, the CDR3 reads TGTGCCAGTAAGAGTAATACAGGGCCCCTCGGCGAGCAGTACTTC. Translation: CASKSNTGPLGEQYF.

The chain recombines TRBV6-1 with TRBJ1-2, with 7 bases fitting TRBD1. Germline values: CDR1 MNHNS, CDR2 SASEGT. The V gene end was trimmed by 3 bases and the J gene end by 8 bases; junction bases not matched to a gene: 9. CDR3 length: 14 amino acids. CDR3 sequence: CASSEGSGQIGYTF. CDR3 nucleotides: TGTGCCAGCAGTGAGGGCTCGGGACAGATCGGCTACACCTTC.

The CDR3 protein is CASSQDPGTSGTETQYF. Written as DNA, the CDR3 is TGTGCCAGCAGCCAAGATCCCGGGACTAGCGGTACGGAGACCCAGTACTTC. The chain combines TRBV4-2 with TRBJ2-5; TRBD2 agrees at 11 bases. With V trimmed by 0 bases and J by 5 bases, 8 bases remained unmatched. This CDR3 is 17 amino acids long. Germline V gives CDR1 LGHNA, CDR2 YNFKEQ.

This sequence joins TRBV7-3 and TRBJ2-3; a possible D gene is TRBD1 (6 bases). Germline CDR1 SGHTA, CDR2 FQGTGA. The CDR3 covers 15 residues. V was trimmed by 4 bases and J by 2 bases, leaving 13 bases between them. The CDR3, as DNA: TGTGCCAGCAGCTCGACAGGTATTGCCACAGATACGCAGTATTTT. Its translation: CASSSTGIATDTQYF.

The V gene is TRBV4-3, the J gene TRBJ1-2; TRBD1 aligns across 8 bases. V shed 4 bases, J shed 4 bases, and the junction held 8 bases outside the gene matches. The germline V gene encodes CDR1 LGHNA and CDR2 YSLEER. The length of the CDR3 is 15 residues. In DNA form, the CDR3 reads TGCGCCAGCAGCCCCGAGGACAGGGCAGCCTATGGCTACACCTTC. Translating gives CASSPEDRAAYGYTF.

The V gene is TRBV5-5, the J gene TRBJ1-5; D is possibly TRBD1 (6 bases). This CDR3 is 14 amino acids long. The ends were cut back, 10 bases at V and 2 bases at J, with 16 bases in the middle. CDR1 is SGHKS and CDR2 is YYEKEE in the germline V gene (reference sequence). CDR3 coding DNA: TGTGCCCCTGGGGGGGCCTTTGGCAATCAGCCCCAGCATTTT. As protein: CAPGGAFGNQPQHF.

The rearrangement joins TRBV18 to TRBJ2-3; 12 bases line up with TRBD1. Per the germline V gene, CDR1 is KGHSH and CDR2 is LQKENI. V trimming: 5 bases; J trimming: 6 bases; junction bases outside the gene matches: 6. The CDR3 totals 15 residues. The CDR3 loop reads CASSAGTGGQDTQYF. CDR3 coding DNA: TGTGCCAGCTCAGCCGGGACAGGGGGCCAGGATACGCAGTATTTT.

The rearrangement joins TRBV7-9 to TRBJ2-1; possibly TRBD2 for D (6 bases). CDR3 size: 15 residues. Trimming left V 5 bases short and J 2 bases short, with 13 bases between. Germline CDR1 reads SEHNR; CDR2 reads FQNEAQ (reference sequence). The DNA for the CDR3 is TGTGCCAGCAGCCCCCCGGGGGATCCCTACAATGAGCAGTTCTTC. Protein product: CASSPPGDPYNEQFF.

This chain joins TRBV29-1 and TRBJ1-1; tentative D call: TRBD1 (6 bases). This CDR3 contains 16 residues. Germline-derived CDR1 and CDR2 are SQVTM and ANQGSEA. Trimming removed 0 bases at V and 5 bases at J, with 19 bases between. The CDR3 reads CSVEDVGRGVATEAFF. CDR3 sequence (DNA): TGCAGCGTTGAAGATGTCGGCAGGGGTGTAGCGACTGAAGCTTTCTTT.

V and J are TRBV2 and TRBJ1-1; D is undetermined. Trimming shortened V by 4 bases and J by 1 base, and 4 bases separated the two germline ends. Germline-derived CDR1 and CDR2 are SNHLY and FYNNEI. The CDR3 is 12 residues long. The CDR3 DNA is TGTGCCAGCAGTGTAGAGAACACTGAAGCTTTCTTT. Its protein product is CASSVENTEAFF. Drawing the rest from reference TRBV2 and TRBJ1-1, the complete variable domain is EPEVTQTPSHQVTQMGQEVILRCVPISNHLYFYWYRQILGQKVEFLVSFYNNEISEKSEIFDDQFSVERPDGSNFTLKIRSTKLEDSAMYFCASSVENTEAFFGQGTRLTVV.

The chain is built from TRBV2 and TRBJ1-2; 7 bases map to TRBD1. The V gene's germline CDR1 is SNHLY and CDR2 FYNNEI. V trimming: 6 bases; J trimming: 4 bases; junction bases outside the gene matches: 8. The CDR3 consists of 14 residues. CDR3 sequence reads: CASRDDRELYGYTF. The DNA for the CDR3 is TGTGCCAGCAGGGATGACAGGGAGCTCTATGGCTACACCTTC.

The chain couples TRBV30 to TRBJ1-5; 10 nucleotides line up with TRBD1. V dropped 3 bases and J dropped 6; count of bases not matched to a gene: 11. The germline V gene has CDR1 GTSNPN and CDR2 SVGIG (reference sequence). The CDR3 totals 16 residues. This CDR3 reads CAWSEDSGQGTQPQHF. The CDR3 nucleotides are TGTGCCTGGAGCGAAGATTCGGGACAGGGGACTCAGCCCCAGCATTTT.

The V and J genes are TRBV2 and TRBJ1-4; tentatively, D is TRBD1 (5 bases). The CDR3 totals 14 residues. Per the germline V gene, CDR1 is SNHLY and CDR2 is FYNNEI. V lost 7 bases and J lost 7, with 16 bases in between. In DNA form, the CDR3 reads TGTGCCAGCACCCTGGGGGGATCGGGTGAAAAACTGTTTTTT. Translating it yields CASTLGGSGEKLFF.

The chain has TRBV10-3 and TRBJ1-4; TRBD1 agrees at 7 bases. Germline CDR1 ENHRY, CDR2 SYGVKD. CDR3 length: 14 residues. Losses at the gene ends were 5 bases for V and 5 bases for J; bases not matched to a gene: 5. The CDR3 coding sequence is TGTGCCATCAGTCGGGGACAGAGGAATGAAAAACTGTTTTTT. Its protein product is CAISRGQRNEKLFF.

This clone has just one count. The CDR3 region is CASSPLGQKPYGYTF. The CDR3 DNA sequence: TGTGCCAGCAGTCCCCTAGGACAGAAGCCGTATGGCTACACCTTC. This chain joins TRBV27 and TRBJ1-2; D is possibly TRBD1 (6 bases). The CDR3 totals 15 residues. V gave up 5 bases and J gave up 5 bases, with 18 bases separating them. Germline values: CDR1 MNHEY, CDR2 SMNVEV (reference sequence).

The genes are TRBV6-5 and TRBJ1-1, with D uncertain. The CDR3 runs to 13 residues. From germline, CDR1 is MNHEY and CDR2 SVGAGI. Trimming shortened V by 5 bases and J by 2 bases, and 9 bases separated the two germline ends. The CDR3 region is CASSSTLNTEAFF. DNA of the CDR3: TGTGCCAGCAGTAGCACTTTAAACACTGAAGCTTTCTTT.

The rearrangement uses TRBV6-5 and TRBJ2-7; D is perhaps TRBD1 (5 bases). Trimming pared 10 bases from V and 2 bases from J, leaving 9 bases between. Per the germline V gene, CDR1 is MNHEY and CDR2 is SVGAGI. This CDR3 contains 11 residues. Here the CDR3 DNA reads TGTGCCATCAGACAGCCCTACGAGCAGTACTTC. It encodes CAIRQPYEQYF.

The rearrangement uses TRBV30 and TRBJ2-5; 7 nucleotides match TRBD1. Losses at the gene ends were 4 bases for V and 5 bases for J; bases not matched to a gene: 4. Looked up from germline, CDR1 is GTSNPN and CDR2 is SVGIG (reference sequence). CDR3 length: 12 residues. CDR3 protein: CAWKQGSETQYF. For the CDR3, the DNA is TGTGCCTGGAAACAGGGGTCGGAGACCCAGTACTTC.

Concerning this clone itself: Germline is not matched at one junction end, which may reflect a read error. This chain joins TRBV11-3 and TRBJ1-2; D is ambiguous. The CDR3 spans 14 residues. Per germline, CDR1 SGHNT and CDR2 YENEEA. CDR3 sequence reads: CASSLDRTKYGYTF. CDR3 nucleotides: TGTGCCAGCAGCTTAGACAGGACTAAGTATGGCTACACCTTC.

This chain uses TRBV18 with TRBJ1-6; the D is unclear. V was pared by 2 bases and J by 7 bases, with 15 bases between. The CDR3 spans 16 residues. Germline V gene sequence: CDR1 KGHSH, CDR2 LQKENI. For the CDR3, the DNA is TGTGCCAGCTCACCAACGAGCGAGATATTCAATTCACCCCTCCACTTT. Translating it yields CASSPTSEIFNSPLHF.

The rearrangement uses TRBV30 and TRBJ1-1; D is ambiguous. This CDR3 region has 12 residues. V shed 5 bases and J shed 1 base, with 8 bases lying between them. Per the germline V gene, CDR1 is GTSNPN and CDR2 is SVGIG (reference sequence). The CDR3: CAWGYGNTEAFF. CDR3 bases: TGTGCCTGGGGGTACGGGAACACTGAAGCTTTCTTT.

This clone appeared a few times. This rearrangement joins TRBV2 to TRBJ1-6; 8 nucleotides align to TRBD1. The germline gives CDR1 SNHLY, CDR2 FYNNEI. V lost 5 bases to trimming and J lost 2 bases; unmatched junction nucleotides: 8. There are 17 residues in the CDR3. The CDR3 sequence is CASSSAGTGAYNSPLHF. In DNA, the CDR3 is TGTGCCAGCAGTTCCGCCGGGACAGGAGCCTATAATTCACCCCTCCACTTT.

Written as DNA, the CDR3 is TGTGCCAGCAGTTCCGCAACAGGGGATGATGGCTACACCTTC. This translates into CASSSATGDDGYTF. This chain connects TRBV28 to TRBJ1-2; 7 nucleotides align to TRBD1. The CDR3 covers 14 residues. The germline CDR1 and CDR2 sequences are MDHEN and SYDVKM. Trimming cost V 4 bases and J 6 bases; bases outside gene matches: 8.

J is TRBJ2-5 and V is TRBV24-1, with a tentative D call TRBD1 (6 bases). This CDR3 is built from 14 residues. Germline V gene lookup returns CDR1 KGHDR and CDR2 SFDVKD. Trimming took 0 bases from V and 6 from J, leaving 10 bases between them. DNA for the CDR3: TGTGCCACCAGTGATTTGACAGGGAGCAAGACCCAGTACTTC. Residues: CATSDLTGSKTQYF.

This clone was observed many times. J is TRBJ1-2 and V is TRBV7-9; D not resolved. The CDR3 has 12 residues. The ends were cut back, 5 bases at V and 4 bases at J, with 8 bases in the middle. CDR1 and CDR2 from the germline V gene are SEHNR and FQNEAQ (reference sequence). CDR3 sequence (DNA): TGTGCCAGCAGCGGGGAGACCTATGGCTACACCTTC. Encoded protein: CASSGETYGYTF.